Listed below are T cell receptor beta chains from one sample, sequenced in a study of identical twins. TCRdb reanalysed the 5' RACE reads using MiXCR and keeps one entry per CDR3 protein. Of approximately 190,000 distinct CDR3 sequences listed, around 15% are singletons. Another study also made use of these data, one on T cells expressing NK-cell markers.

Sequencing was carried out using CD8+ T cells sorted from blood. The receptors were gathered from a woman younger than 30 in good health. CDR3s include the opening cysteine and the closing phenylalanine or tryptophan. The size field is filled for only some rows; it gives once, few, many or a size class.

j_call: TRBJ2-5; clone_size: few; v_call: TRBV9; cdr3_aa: CASSPQVNQETQYF
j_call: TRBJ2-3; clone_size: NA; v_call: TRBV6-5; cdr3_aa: CATLRPSGGTDTQYF
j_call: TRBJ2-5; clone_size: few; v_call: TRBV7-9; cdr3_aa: CASSSSGGLETQYF
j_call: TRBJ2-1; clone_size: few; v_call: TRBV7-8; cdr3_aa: CASSPGTFNEQFF
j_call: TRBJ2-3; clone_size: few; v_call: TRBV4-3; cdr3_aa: CASSQALRDTQYF
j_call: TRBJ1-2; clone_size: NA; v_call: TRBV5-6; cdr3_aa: CASSPRQSNYGYTF
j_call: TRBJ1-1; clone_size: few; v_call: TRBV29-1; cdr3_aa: CSVPDWNTEAFF
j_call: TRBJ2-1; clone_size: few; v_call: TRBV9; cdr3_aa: CASSADPSRPFDEQFF
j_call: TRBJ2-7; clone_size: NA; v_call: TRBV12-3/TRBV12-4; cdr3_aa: CASRPPTSGGKLGEQYF
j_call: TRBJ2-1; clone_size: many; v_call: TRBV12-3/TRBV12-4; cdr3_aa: CASSDGTRGNEQFF
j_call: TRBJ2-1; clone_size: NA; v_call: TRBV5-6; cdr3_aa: CASSAGTGEQFF
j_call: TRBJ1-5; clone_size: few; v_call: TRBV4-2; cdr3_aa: CASSQGQGLGANQPQHF
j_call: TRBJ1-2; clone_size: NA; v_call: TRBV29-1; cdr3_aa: CSVETSLDYGYTF
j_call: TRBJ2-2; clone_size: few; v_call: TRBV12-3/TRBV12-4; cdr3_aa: CASSLLFGGTGELFF
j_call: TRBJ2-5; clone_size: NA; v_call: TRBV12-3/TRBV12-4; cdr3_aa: CASMDSGRVETQYF
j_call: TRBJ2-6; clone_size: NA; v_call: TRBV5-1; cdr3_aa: CASSLGPLTGRGANVLTF
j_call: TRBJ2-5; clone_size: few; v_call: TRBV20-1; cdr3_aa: CSAEDVGVGETQYF
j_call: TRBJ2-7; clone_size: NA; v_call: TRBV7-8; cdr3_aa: CASSAESGPYEQYF
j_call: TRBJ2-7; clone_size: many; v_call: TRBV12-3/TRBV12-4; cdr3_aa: CASSSPGTYEQYF
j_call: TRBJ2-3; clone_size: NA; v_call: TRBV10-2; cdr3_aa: CASSVFLAGDTQYF
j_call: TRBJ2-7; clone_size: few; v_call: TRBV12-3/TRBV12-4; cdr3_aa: CASRQTSGSYEQYF
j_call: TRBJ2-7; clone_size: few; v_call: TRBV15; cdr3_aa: CATSRDGPGRGEQYF
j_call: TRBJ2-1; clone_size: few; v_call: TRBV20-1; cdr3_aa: CSASPGYLAGINEQFF
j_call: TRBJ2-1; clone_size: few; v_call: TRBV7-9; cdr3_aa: CASSLGGNPSYNEQFF
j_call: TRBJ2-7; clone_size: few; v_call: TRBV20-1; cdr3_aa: CSAQPALATVSYEQYF
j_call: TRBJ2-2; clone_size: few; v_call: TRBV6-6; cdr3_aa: CASTGSGELFF
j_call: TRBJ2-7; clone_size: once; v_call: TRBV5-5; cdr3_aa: CASSLIAGPSYEQYF
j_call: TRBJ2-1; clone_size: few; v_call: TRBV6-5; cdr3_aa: CASSYPGQGADEQFF
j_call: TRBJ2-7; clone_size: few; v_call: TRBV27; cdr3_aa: CASSFLRGRVNEQYF
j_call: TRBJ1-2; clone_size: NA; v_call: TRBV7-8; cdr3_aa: CASSLDQPTWGYGYTF
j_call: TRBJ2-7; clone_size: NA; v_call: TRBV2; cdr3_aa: CASQGAIYEQYF
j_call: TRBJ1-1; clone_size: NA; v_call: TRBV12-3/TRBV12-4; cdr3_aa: CASRYKGGNTEAFF
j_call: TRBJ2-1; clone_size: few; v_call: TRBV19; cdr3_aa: CASSIYGGYNEQFF
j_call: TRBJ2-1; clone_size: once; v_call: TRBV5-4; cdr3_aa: CASSPRQSGLNEQFF
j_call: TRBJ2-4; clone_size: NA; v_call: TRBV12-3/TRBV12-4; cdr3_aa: CASRGQGDIQYF
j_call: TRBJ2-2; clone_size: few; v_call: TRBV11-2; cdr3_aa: CASSLGAAGELFF
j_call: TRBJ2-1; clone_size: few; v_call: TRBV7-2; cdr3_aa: CASSPTGGEQFF
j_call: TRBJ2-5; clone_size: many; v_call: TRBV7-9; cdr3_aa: CASRTGGETQYF
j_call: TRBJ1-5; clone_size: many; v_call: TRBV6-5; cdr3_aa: CASSYGLDQPQHF
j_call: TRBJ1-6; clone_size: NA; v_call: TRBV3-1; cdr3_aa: CASSPPDRKSPLHF
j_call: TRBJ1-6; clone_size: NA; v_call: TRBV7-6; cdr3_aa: CASSSGQGINSPLHF
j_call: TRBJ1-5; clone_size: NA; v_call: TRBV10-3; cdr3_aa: CAISELSNQPQHF
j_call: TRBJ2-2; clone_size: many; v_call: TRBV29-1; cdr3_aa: CSVEIANTGELFF
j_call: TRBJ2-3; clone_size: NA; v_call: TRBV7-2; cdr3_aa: CASSLFGGDTQYF
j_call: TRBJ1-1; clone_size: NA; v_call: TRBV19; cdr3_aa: CASTGVDTEAFF
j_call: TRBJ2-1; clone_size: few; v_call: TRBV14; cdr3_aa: CASSPAGTLWKYNEQFF
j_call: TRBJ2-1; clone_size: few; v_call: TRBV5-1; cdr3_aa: CASSKTGDSYNEQFF
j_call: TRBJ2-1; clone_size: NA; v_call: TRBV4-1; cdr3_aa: CASSRDAADNEQFF
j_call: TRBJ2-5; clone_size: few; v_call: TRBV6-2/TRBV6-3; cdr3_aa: CASTLQGTHQETQYF
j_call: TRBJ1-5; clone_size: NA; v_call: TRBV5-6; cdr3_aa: CASSPGPPGNQPQHF
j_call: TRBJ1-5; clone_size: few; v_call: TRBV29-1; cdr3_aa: CSVEVENSNQPQHF
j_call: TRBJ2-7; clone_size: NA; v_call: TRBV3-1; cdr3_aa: CASSQGLAGVYEQYF
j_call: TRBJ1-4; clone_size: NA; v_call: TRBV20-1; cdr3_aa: CSARGSTNEKLFF
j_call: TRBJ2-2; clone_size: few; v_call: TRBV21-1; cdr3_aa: CASSLYPEEGQTNTGELFF
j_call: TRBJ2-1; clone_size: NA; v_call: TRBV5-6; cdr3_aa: CASSPGLSSYNEQFF
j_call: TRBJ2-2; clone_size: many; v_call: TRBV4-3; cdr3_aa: CASSQELAGPSRPGELFF
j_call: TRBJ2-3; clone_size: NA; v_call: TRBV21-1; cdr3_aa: CASSTCEDTQYF
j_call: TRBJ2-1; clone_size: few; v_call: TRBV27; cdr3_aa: CASSGERSYNEQFF
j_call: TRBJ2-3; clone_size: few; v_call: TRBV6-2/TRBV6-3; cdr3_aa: CASSSGTAHFSSTDTQYF
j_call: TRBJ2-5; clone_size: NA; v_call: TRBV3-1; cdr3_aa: CASSQTKKPQETQYF